This TCR beta chain was observed in a study of T cell responses to AZD1222 COVID-19 vaccine. Overall study: Researchers grouped second doses given at about 4 or about 12 weeks into one pool. Study-level points and caveats: The study found Spike-specific TCR breadth and depth rose after two AZD1222 doses. Among those given AZD1222, only five or six were seropositive at baseline.

Germline V gene lookup returns CDR1 SGHRS and CDR2 YFSETQ. The CDR3 extends over 14 amino acids. Trimming stripped 0 bases from V and 5 bases from J, with 11 bases between. Measured with immunoSEQ multiplex PCR; TCRdb has only the in-frame clones, and not every one. The repertoire holds some 100,000 clones, with 85% to 90% as singletons. A remark on this clone: Its target is not known.

The source of this sequence is an adult in good health. This chain links TRBV5-1 with TRBJ2-5; D remains ambiguous. This specimen consisted of peripheral blood, obtained on day 0 of AZD1222 vaccination. The DNA of the CDR3 is TGCGCCAGCAGCTTGGAAGCCCAAGTCGAGACCCAGTACTTC. It specifies CASSLEAQVETQYF.